The T cell receptor (beta chain) described here comes from a study of blood T cells in healthy people across ages. From germline, CDR1 is MNHNS and CDR2 SASEGT. There are 12 residues in the CDR3. Trimming shortened V by 5 bases and J by 7 bases, and 11 bases separated the two germline ends. For the second PCR, which ran for 7 to 11 cycles, a sample-barcoded 5' primer and a J-beta primer mix were used. TCRdb processed the 5' RACE reads anew with MiXCR; each CDR3 protein has one entry. The profile covers hundreds of thousands of distinct CDR3 sequences, with 58% appearing a single time and about 20% taken by the ten largest. Findings of the study overall: Comparison with aged donors showed that long-lived donors had more naive CD4+ cells and higher diversity.

This clonotype turned up a few times. The antigen remains unidentified. The people who gave samples were healthy Caucasians from Russia, aged roughly 6 to 95. The V call is TRBV6-1, the J call TRBJ1-2, with a weak D call TRBD1 (5 bases). This sequence originates from a man aged 25 to 45 in good health. What was sequenced was blood. CDR3 sequence: CASSMRGGGYTF. Written as DNA, the CDR3 is TGTGCCAGCAGTATGAGGGGCGGTGGCTACACCTTC.